Below are 12 T cell receptor beta chains sequenced from a single sample in a study of identical twins. One entry per CDR3 protein, called by TCRdb with MiXCR from the 5' RACE reads. The table lists some 500,000 distinct CDR3 sequences, more than 9% of them singletons. Another study also made use of these data, one on yellow fever vaccine responses in identical twins.

Source material: PBMCs. These TCRs come from a woman aged 18-30 years in good health.

The rearrangement uses TRBV2 and TRBJ2-5; 12 bases map to TRBD1. The CDR3 runs 17 residues. Looked up from germline, CDR1 is SNHLY and CDR2 is FYNNEI. The trim removed 5 bases at V and 4 bases at J, leaving 11 bases unmatched. CDR3 sequence: CASSNEGGTGGAETQYF. CDR3 coding DNA: TGTGCCAGCAGTAACGAGGGGGGGACAGGGGGCGCAGAGACCCAGTACTTC.

This clonotype was seen just once. The chain has TRBV27 and TRBJ2-2, with a possible D match to TRBD1 (5 bases). Germline lookup yields CDR1 MNHEY and CDR2 SMNVEV (reference sequence). V dropped 3 bases and J dropped 5 bases, with 13 bases sitting between them. The CDR3 runs to 15 residues. DNA of the CDR3: TGTGCCAGCAGTTTCCTCAAGGGGTGGACCGGGGAGCTGTTTTTT. This codes for CASSFLKGWTGELFF.

The chain recombines TRBV20-1 with TRBJ2-7, with TRBD2 identical over 9 bases. J lost 1 base, V lost 2 bases, and 3 bases had no gene match. The CDR3 is 14 amino acids. Looked up from germline, CDR1 is DFQATT and CDR2 is SNEGSKA (reference sequence). CDR3 amino acids: CSARNLAGSYEQYF. CDR3 sequence (DNA): TGCAGTGCTAGAAACCTAGCGGGGTCCTACGAGCAGTACTTC.

For this clonotype: A read error may explain this, as a much larger clone is one base away. The rearrangement joins TRBV6-5 to TRBJ2-4; 8 nucleotides align to TRBD1. V trimming: 0 bases; J trimming: 8 bases; junction bases outside the gene matches: 12. Germline assignment: CDR1 MNHEY and CDR2 SVGAGI. The CDR3 is 17 residues long. The CDR3 here is CASSYSSGGSAGDIQYF. The CDR3 DNA sequence: TGTGCCAGCAGTTACTCGTCAGGGGGCAGTGCCGGGGACATTCAGTACTTC.

This clonotype was seen a handful of times. CDR3 nucleotides: TGTGCCAGCACCAAAGACAGGTTTTTAATCACCGGGGAGCTGTTTTTT. It specifies CASTKDRFLITGELFF. V is TRBV7-2 and J is TRBJ2-2, with D maybe TRBD1 (6 bases). CDR1 and CDR2 from the germline V gene are SGHTA and FQGNSA. V lost 7 bases and J 4 bases, leaving 19 bases between the germline ends. This CDR3 has 16 residues.

In this sample, this clonotype turned up a few times. This rearrangement joins TRBV12-3 or TRBV12-4 to TRBJ2-3; 12 nucleotides line up with TRBD2. V lost 4 bases and J lost 5; bases outside the gene matches: 7. CDR3 length equals 16 residues. This chain's CDR3 is CASSSYSSGRVDTQYF. The CDR3 nucleotides are TGTGCCAGCAGTTCCTATTCTAGCGGGAGGGTAGATACGCAGTATTTT.

Many counts were recorded for this clonotype. The CDR3 here is CASSSTQGAGEQYF. DNA for the CDR3: TGTGCCAGCAGCTCCACGCAGGGGGCGGGCGAGCAGTACTTC. The genes are TRBV7-6 and TRBJ2-7; 8 bases match TRBD1. The CDR3 loop spans 14 amino acids. In germline, CDR1 is SGHVS, CDR2 FNYEAQ. Trimming at V came to 4 bases and at J to 6 bases, leaving 8 bases not matched to a gene. The complete variable domain, with remaining parts taken from reference TRBV7-6 and TRBJ2-7, reads GAGVSQSPRYKVTKRGQDVALRCDPISGHVSLYWYRQALGQGPEFLTYFNYEAQQDKSGLPNDRFSAERPEGSISTLTIQRTEQRDSAMYRCASSSTQGAGEQYFGPGTRLTVT.

The V call is TRBV7-2, the J call TRBJ2-7; 13 bases fit TRBD2. The CDR3 loop spans 16 amino acids. The trim removed 5 bases at V and 0 bases at J, leaving 4 bases unmatched. Germline V lookup: CDR1 SGHTA, CDR2 FQGNSA. The CDR3 here is CASSAGLAGLSYEQYF. CDR3 sequence (DNA): TGTGCCAGCAGCGCGGGACTAGCGGGACTCTCCTACGAGCAGTACTTC.

This rearrangement joins TRBV6-2 or TRBV6-3 to TRBJ2-5; the D is unclear. The CDR3 totals 13 residues. V was pared by 3 bases and J by 4 bases, with 9 bases between. The germline CDR1 and CDR2 sequences are MNHEY and SVGEGT. The CDR3 loop reads CASSYIDGETQYF. The CDR3 DNA reads TGTGCCAGCAGTTATATCGACGGAGAGACCCAGTACTTC.

The J gene is TRBJ2-7, the V gene TRBV4-3; unclear D gene. The V and J ends lost 0 bases and 5 bases respectively, with 20 bases between them. Germline loops: CDR1 LGHNA, CDR2 YSLEER. The CDR3 consists of 17 residues. The CDR3 sequence is CASSQDWVGDPRNEQYF. The CDR3 DNA follows: TGCGCCAGCAGCCAAGATTGGGTAGGCGACCCGAGGAACGAGCAGTACTTC.

The J gene is TRBJ2-7, the V gene TRBV5-1; no clear D. The germline V and J ends were trimmed by 0 bases and 3 bases, with 10 bases remaining between them. CDR3 size: 14 residues. CDR1 SGHRS and CDR2 YFSETQ come from the germline V gene. The CDR3 nucleotides read TGCGCCAGCAGCTTGGAGCAGACGAACTACGAGCAGTACTTC. Translating gives CASSLEQTNYEQYF.

In its sample, this clonotype was seen many times. The V call is TRBV4-3, the J call TRBJ2-3; 9 bases fit TRBD1. The length of the CDR3 is 15 residues. The V gene end was trimmed by 1 base and the J gene end by 3 bases; junction bases not matched to a gene: 2. Looked up from germline, CDR1 is LGHNA and CDR2 is YSLEER. CDR3 region: CASSQGQGGTDTQYF. The CDR3 DNA sequence: TGCGCCAGCAGCCAAGGACAGGGGGGGACAGATACGCAGTATTTT.